This T cell receptor (beta chain) was documented in a study of shared clonotypes between healthy human individuals. TCRdb's table, derived via immunoSEQ multiplex PCR, lists solely in-frame clones and lacks some. The sample lists hundreds of thousands of clones; 60% to 75% were seen once. V lost 3 bases and J lost 1, with 9 bases in between. This CDR3 has 14 residues. In germline, CDR1 is SGHTA, CDR2 FQGNSA. This clonotype originated in a woman aged 25 to 39 in good health. This chain uses TRBV7-2 with TRBJ2-5; possibly TRBD1 or TRBD2 for D (6 bases each). What was sequenced was memory CD4+ T cells sorted from blood. Subset meaning: CD45RA-negative fraction. In DNA form, the CDR3 reads TGTGCCAGCAGCTTCGAGGGGGGCCAAGAGACCCAGTACTTC. It yields the protein CASSFEGGQETQYF.